The rows below give T cell receptor beta chains drawn from one sample of a study of PD-L1 blockade in urothelial cancer. Libraries were prepared by immunoSEQ multiplex PCR; TCRdb keeps only in-frame clonotypes and omits some of them. The sample consists of about 120,000 clones, around 93% of them appearing once. The source material was PBMCs, sampled around atezolizumab (anti-PD-L1) treatment. The receptor set was obtained from a man aged 60-69 years with urothelial cancer. Each CDR3 is given with its conserved first and last residue. The D gene is left open where the match is weak. Part of the rows lack a size; the others show once, few, many or a class for expanded clones.

j_call,d_call,clone_size,v_call,cdr3_aa,cdr3_nt
TRBJ2-2,TRBD1,-,TRBV27,CASSLRPTGAAYTGELFF,TGTGCCAGCAGCCTACGTCCGACAGGGGCCGCCTACACCGGGGAGCTGTTTTTT
TRBJ1-2,-,-,TRBV7-2,CASSPSLGGAGYTF,TGTGCCAGCAGCCCATCTCTGGGGGGTGCGGGCTACACCTTC
TRBJ2-1,TRBD2,-,TRBV7-9,CASSLAHRTSGTHEQFF,TGTGCCAGCAGCTTAGCGCACCGGACTAGCGGGACCCATGAGCAGTTCTTC
TRBJ2-7,TRBD1,-,TRBV28,CASSWGPRQGAYEQYF,TGTGCCAGCAGTTGGGGCCCCCGACAGGGGGCCTACGAGCAGTACTTC
TRBJ1-1,-,once,TRBV7-2,CASSAQGGGAFF,TGTGCCAGCAGCGCACAGGGCGGCGGAGCTTTCTTT
TRBJ1-4,-,-,TRBV7-2,CASSRQARDEKLFF,TGTGCCAGCAGCCGCCAAGCAAGAGATGAAAAACTGTTTTTT
TRBJ2-3,TRBD2,once,TRBV4-1,CASSPGLAGGRGTQYF,TGCGCCAGCAGCCCCGGACTAGCGGGAGGTAGGGGTACGCAGTATTTT
TRBJ2-1,TRBD2,-,TRBV30,CALNYAGTSGRGYNEQFF,TGTGCCTTAAACTATGCCGGGACTAGCGGGAGAGGGTACAATGAGCAGTTCTTC
TRBJ2-7,-,-,TRBV28,CASSLYEGDEQYF,TGTGCCAGCAGTTTATATGAGGGGGACGAGCAGTACTTC
TRBJ2-7,TRBD1,-,TRBV6-5,CASSYPGQGGDEQYF,TGTGCCAGCAGTTACCCGGGACAGGGGGGGGACGAGCAGTACTTC
TRBJ2-5,-,-,TRBV9,CASSVAGRAETQYF,TGTGCCAGCAGCGTAGCTGGCAGGGCGGAGACCCAGTACTTC
TRBJ2-5,-,few,TRBV7-3,CASSLRQQETQYF,TGTGCCAGCAGCTTACGACAGCAAGAGACCCAGTACTTC
TRBJ2-1,TRBD2,-,TRBV7-2,CASSLSPSGSYEQFF,TGTGCCAGCAGCTTATCCCCTAGCGGGAGTTATGAGCAGTTCTTC
TRBJ2-5,-,-,TRBV5-1,CASSLDWQETQYF,TGCGCCAGCAGCTTGGACTGGCAAGAGACCCAGTACTTC
TRBJ2-1,TRBD2,once,TRBV4-2,CASSQEASGVYNEQFF,TGTGCCAGCAGCCAAGAGGCTAGCGGGGTTTACAATGAGCAGTTCTTC
TRBJ2-1,TRBD2,-,TRBV7-7,CASSLRSGGALDEQFF,TGTGCCAGCAGCTTAAGAAGCGGGGGGGCTTTAGATGAGCAGTTCTTC
TRBJ1-6,TRBD1,few,TRBV7-6,CASSSRDRYSNSPLHF,TGTGCCAGCAGCTCCCGGGACAGGTATTCCAATTCACCCCTCCACTTT
TRBJ2-3,-,-,TRBV19,CASSSPTGAVSDTQYF,TGTGCCAGTAGTTCGCCGACAGGCGCGGTGTCAGATACGCAGTATTTT
TRBJ1-6,-,few,TRBV5-1,CASSLQTGNNSPLHF,TGCGCCAGCAGCTTGCAGACAGGAAATAATTCACCCCTCCACTTT
TRBJ1-5,TRBD1,-,TRBV2,CASSEMTGSSNQPQHF,TGTGCCAGCAGTGAGATGACAGGGAGTAGCAATCAGCCCCAGCATTTT
TRBJ1-4,-,once,TRBV5-3,CARSSPGKANEKLFF,TGTGCCAGAAGCTCACCGGGTAAGGCTAATGAAAAACTGTTTTTT
TRBJ1-6,-,-,TRBV7-2,CASSPRLTNHLHF,TGTGCCAGCAGCCCTCGTTTGACAAATCACCTCCACTTT
TRBJ2-5,-,-,TRBV9,CASSVDSSSQETQYF,TGTGCCAGCAGCGTGGATAGCTCTTCCCAAGAGACCCAGTACTTC
TRBJ1-2,-,-,TRBV19,CASSTVTGSYGYTF,TGTGCCAGTAGTACCGTCACAGGGTCCTATGGCTACACCTTC
TRBJ2-2,-,-,TRBV5-4,CASSTYMAGLNTGELFF,TGTGCCAGCAGCACCTACATGGCGGGACTCAACACCGGGGAGCTGTTTTTT
TRBJ1-4,TRBD1,-,TRBV6-5,CASRDRRNEKLFF,TGTGCCAGCCGGGACAGAAGAAATGAAAAACTGTTTTTT
TRBJ2-3,TRBD2,-,TRBV29-1,CSGRLATSTDTQYF,TGCAGCGGGCGACTAGCGACGAGCACAGATACGCAGTATTTT
TRBJ2-1,-,-,TRBV5-4,CASSLRGGIINEQFF,TGTGCCAGCAGCTTGAGAGGCGGTATAATCAATGAGCAGTTCTTC
TRBJ2-1,TRBD2,-,TRBV7-8,CASSLGLADSYNEQFF,TGTGCCAGCAGCTTAGGACTAGCGGACTCCTACAATGAGCAGTTCTTC
TRBJ2-1,TRBD2,-,TRBV4-1,CASSQDRAGGRSNEQFF,TGCGCCAGCAGCCAAGATCGAGCGGGGGGGCGTAGCAATGAGCAGTTCTTC
TRBJ2-1,TRBD2,-,TRBV19,CASSKGLAASSYNEQFF,TGTGCCAGTAGTAAGGGACTAGCGGCGAGCTCCTACAATGAGCAGTTCTTC
TRBJ2-7,-,-,TRBV10-1,CASSAQGYYEQYF,TGCGCCAGCAGTGCGCAGGGGTACTACGAGCAGTACTTC
TRBJ2-7,TRBD2,-,TRBV5-4,CASSSGLAGAYEQYF,TGTGCCAGCAGCTCCGGACTAGCGGGAGCCTACGAGCAGTACTTC
TRBJ1-2,TRBD1,-,TRBV5-4,CASSFRDRGFRYGYTF,TGTGCCAGCAGCTTTCGGGACAGGGGGTTTCGCTATGGCTACACCTTC
TRBJ2-1,-,-,TRBV11-2,CASSLLTGDNEQFF,TGTGCCAGCAGCTTATTGACGGGAGACAATGAGCAGTTCTTC
TRBJ2-5,-,-,TRBV10-1,CASSELTGISQETQYF,TGCGCCAGCAGTGAGCTCACCGGGATCAGCCAAGAGACCCAGTACTTC